Sequencing of this T cell receptor beta chain was carried out in a study of T cell repertoires in cytomegalovirus infection. With respect to this clonotype: The antigen remains undetermined.

Study results and caveats: Ex vivo, HLA-C-restricted CMV-specific TCR beta clonotypes prevailed over the rest of the response.

MiXCR, applied by TCRdb to the reads, yields one record per CDR3 protein. The sample records 110,000 to 150,000 distinct CDR3 sequences, 32% being singletons. The sequencing used CD8+ T cells from cultured PBMCs, collected from culture after CMV antigen stimulation. The clonotype comes from a human donor in good health (CMV status not recorded). Some clones in this sample may be carry-over from other donors' samples.

The CDR3 nucleotides are TGTGCCAGCAGCTGGACAGGGGCTAACTATGGCTACACCTTC. Translation gives CASSWTGANYGYTF. J is TRBJ1-2 and V is TRBV7-2, with 9 nucleotides matching TRBD1. CDR3 size: 14 residues. The J segment lost 0 bases and the V segment lost 4 bases, leaving 0 bases of the junction unmatched. The germline V gene encodes CDR1 SGHTA and CDR2 FQGNSA.